These 27 T cell receptor beta chains originate from one sample sequenced in a study of blood T cell repertoires in COVID-19. The method was immunoSEQ multiplex PCR; TCRdb's version includes in-frame clones alone and lacks a portion of them. Of about 110,000 clones in the sample, roughly 85% were seen once. Input material: peripheral blood. These receptors originate from a woman at least 80 years old with active or convalescent COVID-19.

The gene calls are TRBV3-1 (or the pseudogene TRBV3-2) and TRBJ2-7; TRBD2 matches at 9 bases. Germline values: CDR1 LGHDT, CDR2 YNNKEL (reference sequence). The CDR3 contains 15 residues. Trimming took 5 bases from V and 0 from J; bases not matched to a gene: 5. The CDR3 DNA reads as TGTGCCAGCAGCTCTAGCGGGGCAATCTCCTACGAGCAGTACTTC. Protein product: CASSSSGAISYEQYF.

The gene calls are TRBV5-4 and TRBJ2-5; 10 positions match TRBD2. The CDR3 runs 16 residues. The V and J ends lost 2 bases and 4 bases, in that order; junction bases with no gene match: 8. In germline, CDR1 is SGHNT, CDR2 YYREEE (reference sequence). DNA for the CDR3: TGTGCCAGCAGCTTACCCGGGACTAGCGAACGAGAGACCCAGTACTTC. Translating gives CASSLPGTSERETQYF.

The chain recombines TRBV5-3 with TRBJ2-3, with TRBD2 as a possible D gene (7 bases). TRBV5-3 is an open reading frame whose function is uncertain. Deletions cut 8 bases from V and 2 bases from J, with 21 bases between. CDR3 size: 16 residues. CDR3 DNA sequence: TGTGCCAGGGGGCGCGGGGGCGTGGTCGCCACAGATACGCAGTATTTT. Protein: CARGRGGVVATDTQYF.

The rearrangement uses TRBV9 and TRBJ2-3; 8 bases are a match to TRBD2. V was clipped by 5 bases and J by 3 bases; unmatched bases: 8. The V gene's germline CDR1 is SGDLS and CDR2 YYNGEE. This CDR3 contains 15 residues. The CDR3 reads CASRPAGTSTDTQYF. Written as DNA, the CDR3 is TGTGCCAGCAGGCCGGCCGGGACTAGTACAGATACGCAGTATTTT.

The chain employs TRBV6-5 and TRBJ2-7; TRBD1 is a possible D gene (6 bases). Trimming took off 7 bases at V and 1 base at J, with 11 bases between the two ends. Looked up from germline, CDR1 is MNHEY and CDR2 is SVGAGI. CDR3 length: 13 residues. The CDR3 sequence is CASKPTGSYEQYF. CDR3 nucleotide sequence: TGTGCCAGCAAACCCACAGGGTCCTACGAGCAGTACTTC.

V and J are TRBV6-5 and TRBJ1-1; D is perhaps TRBD1 (6 bases). In germline, CDR1 is MNHEY, CDR2 SVGAGI. The CDR3 totals 13 residues. Between the trimmed V and J ends, which lost 7 bases and 11 bases, there was a span of 20 bases. In DNA form, the CDR3 reads TGTGCCAGCAACTCACAGGGCCTGATCGATGCTTTCTTT. It is translated as CASNSQGLIDAFF.

This chain joins TRBV5-5 and TRBJ2-1, with D perhaps TRBD2 (6 bases). Germline V lookup: CDR1 SGHKS, CDR2 YYEKEE (reference sequence). There are 15 residues in the CDR3. The germline V and J ends were trimmed by 4 bases and 5 bases, with 16 bases remaining between them. The DNA for the CDR3 is TGTGCCAGCAGCCGGGGACTCACCCTCGACAATGAGCAGTTCTTC. Encoded protein: CASSRGLTLDNEQFF. The whole variable domain, filled in from reference TRBV5-5 and TRBJ2-1, reads DAGVTQSPTHLIKTRGQQVTLRCSPISGHKSVSWYQQVLGQGPQFIFQYYEKEERGRGNFPDRFSARQFPNYSSELNVNALLLGDSALYLCASSRGLTLDNEQFFGPGTRLTVL.

V gene TRBV11-2 combines with J gene TRBJ1-6, with 10 bases fitting TRBD1. CDR1 is SGHAT and CDR2 is FQNNGV in the germline V gene. The CDR3 has 14 residues. J gave up 10 bases and V 5 bases, and 5 bases lay outside the gene matches. The CDR3 loop reads CASSPGQGSSPLHF. CDR3 nucleotides: TGTGCCAGCAGCCCGGGACAGGGGAGCTCACCCCTCCACTTT.

This clone was detected only a few times. The chain has TRBV2 and TRBJ1-1; D call uncertain. Germline CDR1 is SNHLY and CDR2 is FYNNEI. This CDR3 has 14 residues. The V gene lost 6 bases and the J gene lost 4 bases, with 15 bases spanning the gap. The chain's CDR3 is CASRDSWVGTEAFF. As DNA, the CDR3 is TGTGCCAGCAGGGACTCTTGGGTGGGCACTGAAGCTTTCTTT.

The chain couples TRBV4-1 to TRBJ1-6; TRBD1 might be the D (6 bases). V lost 9 bases to trimming and J lost 9 bases, with 21 bases between them. The CDR3 covers 15 residues. Germline V lookup: CDR1 MGHRA, CDR2 YSYEKL. The CDR3 DNA reads TGCGCCAGTACACGACAGGCAGGGAGTAGTTCACCCCTCCACTTT. It encodes CASTRQAGSSSPLHF.

This chain connects TRBV19 to TRBJ1-1, with 7 bases fitting TRBD1. Germline V lookup: CDR1 LNHDA, CDR2 SQIVND (reference sequence). The trim removed 1 base at V and 9 bases at J, leaving 8 bases unmatched. The CDR3 has 14 residues. CDR3 in amino acids: CASSIAHTGDKAFF. The CDR3 nucleotides read TGTGCCAGTAGTATAGCCCATACAGGGGATAAAGCTTTCTTT. Together with reference TRBV19 and TRBJ1-1, the CDR3 gives the full variable domain: DGGITQSPKYLFRKEGQNVTLSCEQNLNHDAMYWYRQDPGQGLRLIYYSQIVNDFQKGDIAEGYSVSREKKESFPLTVTSAQKNPTAFYLCASSIAHTGDKAFFGQGTRLTVV.

In its sample, this clone was seen a few times. This chain joins TRBV7-9 and TRBJ1-1; possibly TRBD1 for D (5 bases). The CDR3 loop spans 16 amino acids. V lost 0 bases and J 5 bases, leaving 16 bases between the germline ends. Germline V gene sequence: CDR1 SEHNR, CDR2 FQNEAQ (reference sequence). This CDR3 reads CASSLAPRGGVTEAFF. The CDR3 nucleotides are TGTGCCAGCAGCTTAGCCCCCCGAGGAGGGGTGACTGAAGCTTTCTTT.

The rearrangement links TRBV2 to TRBJ2-2; 9 bases align to TRBD2. The junction had 8 bases not matched to a gene; V was cut back by 6 bases and J by 6 bases. The CDR3 has 15 residues. Germline V gene sequence: CDR1 SNHLY, CDR2 FYNNEI. CDR3 sequence reads: CASRAGLAGAGELFF. The CDR3 DNA sequence: TGTGCCAGCAGGGCGGGACTAGCAGGGGCCGGGGAGCTGTTTTTT. The variable domain in full, with the rest retrieved from reference TRBV2 and TRBJ2-2, is EPEVTQTPSHQVTQMGQEVILRCVPISNHLYFYWYRQILGQKVEFLVSFYNNEISEKSEIFDDQFSVERPDGSNFTLKIRSTKLEDSAMYFCASRAGLAGAGELFFGEGSRLTVL.

The chain has TRBV28 and TRBJ2-5, with 12 bases identical to TRBD2. CDR1 is MDHEN, CDR2 SYDVKM, per germline. CDR3 length: 16 amino acids. Unmatched junction bases numbered 7, after V lost 3 bases and J lost 5 bases. CDR3 sequence: CASSFWPSGREETQYF. DNA for the CDR3: TGTGCCAGCAGTTTTTGGCCTAGCGGGAGGGAGGAGACCCAGTACTTC.

This clone occurred a few times. Distinct nucleotide sequences in the sample also encode this CDR3. This chain connects TRBV18 to TRBJ2-5; TRBD2 matches 7 bases. The V gene's germline CDR1 is KGHSH and CDR2 LQKENI. The CDR3 totals 13 residues. The trim removed 3 bases at V and 2 bases at J, leaving 0 bases unmatched. CDR3 region: CASSPGLQETQYF. The CDR3, as DNA: TGTGCCAGCTCACCGGGACTACAAGAGACCCAGTACTTC.

This chain joins TRBV7-2 and TRBJ2-3; D not resolved. Looked up from germline, CDR1 is SGHTA and CDR2 is FQGNSA. The CDR3 has 15 amino acids. The V gene lost 2 bases and the J gene lost 7 bases, with 16 bases spanning the gap. CDR3 bases: TGTGCCAGCAGCTTATCTCGCTTGGGCTCGTATACGCAGTATTTT. Protein product: CASSLSRLGSYTQYF. The entire variable domain, with the rest obtained from reference TRBV7-2 and TRBJ2-3, is as follows: GAGVSQSPSNKVTEKGKDVELRCDPISGHTALYWYRQSLGQGLEFLIYFQGNSAPDKSGLPSDRFSAERTGGSVSTLTIQRTQQEDSAVYLCASSLSRLGSYTQYFGPGTRLTVL.

The chain joins TRBV18 to TRBJ2-5; tentative D call: TRBD2 (5 bases). This CDR3 has 16 residues. Germline V gene data show CDR1 as KGHSH and CDR2 as LQKENI. Trimming removed 5 bases from V and 2 bases from J, with 18 bases in between. CDR3 in DNA: TGTGCCAGCTCATACAACCCGGGAATATCACAAGAGACCCAGTACTTC. Amino acids: CASSYNPGISQETQYF.

A word on this clone: The sample has other DNA sequences that encode this CDR3 too. The chain joins TRBV6-5 to TRBJ2-3; D is ambiguous. V was pared by 6 bases and J by 1 base, with 8 bases between. From germline, CDR1 is MNHEY and CDR2 SVGAGI. This CDR3 comprises 13 residues. DNA for the CDR3: TGTGCCAGCAGCGTACCAGGCACAGATACGCAGTATTTT. Residues: CASSVPGTDTQYF.

The chain is built from TRBV2 and TRBJ1-1; TRBD1 matches 9 bases. Trimming took 8 bases from V and 4 from J; bases not matched to a gene: 14. The germline V gene encodes CDR1 SNHLY and CDR2 FYNNEI. This CDR3 comprises 16 residues. As DNA, the CDR3 is TGTGCCAGCGAGGGGACAGGGAATTCGGTTGGCACTGAAGCTTTCTTT. Encoded protein: CASEGTGNSVGTEAFF.

The rearrangement links TRBV6-5 to TRBJ1-5; perhaps TRBD1 as D (5 bases). There are 15 residues in the CDR3. The ends were cut back, 6 bases at V and 4 bases at J, with 16 bases in the middle. Germline V gene sequence: CDR1 MNHEY, CDR2 SVGAGI. DNA for the CDR3: TGTGCCAGCAGGGCCATGATAGGGGTTAATCAGCCCCAGCATTTT. This translates into CASRAMIGVNQPQHF.

This clone was found once. The J gene is TRBJ2-6, the V gene TRBV18; 9 bases line up with TRBD2. This CDR3 is 17 amino acids long. V dropped 3 bases and J dropped 2; count of bases not matched to a gene: 5. From germline, CDR1 is KGHSH and CDR2 LQKENI. The CDR3 is CASSPLAGVAGANVLTF. In DNA, the CDR3 is TGTGCCAGCTCACCTTTAGCGGGAGTAGCTGGGGCCAACGTCCTGACTTTC.

V is TRBV6-6 and J is TRBJ2-7, with D perhaps matching TRBD2 (6 bases). Trimming shortened V by 2 bases and J by 0 bases, and 14 bases separated the two germline ends. The CDR3 extends over 16 amino acids. Germline V gene lookup returns CDR1 MNHNY and CDR2 SVGAGI (reference sequence). The DNA of the CDR3 is TGTGCCAGCAGTTACGAAGGCGGGGTGAGCTCCTACGAGCAGTACTTC. This translates into CASSYEGGVSSYEQYF.

The chain employs TRBV7-7 and TRBJ2-2; tentative D call: TRBD2 (6 bases). V was pared by 1 base and J by 3 bases, with 9 bases between. Germline V gives CDR1 SSHAT, CDR2 FNYEAQ (reference sequence). The CDR3 runs 15 residues. The CDR3 reads CASSLVGGDTGELFF. CDR3 sequence (DNA): TGTGCCAGCAGCTTAGTAGGAGGGGACACCGGGGAGCTGTTTTTT.

V and J are TRBV3-1 (or the pseudogene TRBV3-2) and TRBJ1-5; 9 bases fit TRBD1. This CDR3 is 13 amino acids long. The V segment lost 4 bases and the J segment 5 bases; nucleotides outside the gene matches: 0. The germline V gene encodes CDR1 LGHDT and CDR2 YNNKEL (reference sequence). CDR3 region: CASSRTGDQPQHF. CDR3 nucleotides: TGTGCCAGCAGCCGGACAGGGGATCAGCCCCAGCATTTT.

CDR3 bases: TGTGCCAGCAGCCCCCAGGGACTAGCCAGCTACAATGAGCAGTTCTTC. Translated: CASSPQGLASYNEQFF. The chain is built from TRBV7-3 and TRBJ2-1, with 9 bases matching TRBD2. This CDR3 contains 16 residues. The ends lost 5 bases at V and 3 bases at J; junction bases unmatched: 8. Germline CDR1 and CDR2: SGHTA and FQGTGA. Drawing the rest from reference TRBV7-3 and TRBJ2-1, the complete variable domain is GAGVSQTPSNKVTEKGKYVELRCDPISGHTALYWYRQSLGQGPEFLIYFQGTGAADDSGLPNDRFFAVRPEGSVSTLKIQRTERGDSAVYLCASSPQGLASYNEQFFGPGTRLTVL.

This chain connects TRBV10-3 to TRBJ1-2, with 8 bases aligning to TRBD1. V was clipped by 1 base and J by 7 bases; unmatched bases: 5. Germline CDR1 and CDR2: ENHRY and SYGVKD. The CDR3 sequence is 14 residues long. The CDR3 nucleotides are TGTGCCATCAGTGAGTTATCAGGGGGCGGTGGCTACACCTTC. Translating gives CAISELSGGGGYTF.

This clone occurred once. This chain connects TRBV29-1 to TRBJ1-2, with 8 bases fitting TRBD1. Germline CDR1 reads SQVTM; CDR2 reads ANQGSEA. The CDR3 covers 14 residues. In DNA, the CDR3 is TGCAGTGCCAGCAAGGGGCCAGGGGGCGATGGCTACACCTTC. Amino acids: CSASKGPGGDGYTF. Based on the CDR3 plus reference TRBV29-1 and TRBJ1-2, the full variable domain is SAVISQKPSRDICQRGTSLTIQCQVDSQVTMMFWYRQQPGQSLTLIATANQGSEATYESGFVIDKFPISRPNLTFSTLTVSNMSPEDSSIYLCSASKGPGGDGYTFGSGTRLTVV.